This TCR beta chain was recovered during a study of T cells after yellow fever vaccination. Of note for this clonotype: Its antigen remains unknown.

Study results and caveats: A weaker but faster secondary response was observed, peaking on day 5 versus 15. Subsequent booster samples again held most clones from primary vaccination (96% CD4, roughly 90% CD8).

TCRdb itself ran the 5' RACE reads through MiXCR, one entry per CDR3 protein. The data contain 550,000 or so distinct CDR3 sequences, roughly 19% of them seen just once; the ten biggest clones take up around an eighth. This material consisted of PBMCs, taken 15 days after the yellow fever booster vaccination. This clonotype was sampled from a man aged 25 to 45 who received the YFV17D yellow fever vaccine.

Here the CDR3 reads CASSLDRGKNIQYF. In DNA form, the CDR3 reads TGTGCCAGCAGCTTAGACAGGGGGAAAAACATTCAGTACTTC. The chain links TRBV7-2 to TRBJ2-4; 8 bases agree with TRBD1. V lost 1 base to trimming and J lost 4 bases; unmatched junction nucleotides: 0. Germline V gives CDR1 SGHTA, CDR2 FQGNSA. The CDR3 spans 14 residues.